This T cell receptor beta chain comes out of a study of T cells expressing NK-cell markers. Study summary: Seven donors tested HCMV-seropositive and one tested seronegative among the eight sequenced.

Points on this clonotype: Its antigen is not known.

Study findings and constraints: Several donors showed dominant NKG2C+ clonotypes comprising about 1.0-7.5% of their CD8+ T cells. Certain NKG2C+ T cell clones were expanded, and their HCMV specificity remained unclear. A handful of donors showed these clonotypes also leading the CD3+CD56-NKG2C+ fraction.

From its re-call of the 5' RACE reads, TCRdb lists each CDR3 protein once, without DNA. The table counts around 470,000 distinct CDR3 sequences; more than 1.4% lies in the top ten. The CDR3 length is 16 residues. CDR1 ENHRY and CDR2 SYGVKD come from the germline V gene. The V call is TRBV10-3, the J call TRBJ2-2; TCRdb's D gene call, TRBD1, goes unchecked for lack of DNA. The source of this sequence is a woman aged 45-65 years in good health. The source material was blood T cells: a sorted CD56 or NKG2C T cell subset, CD4+ or CD8+ T cells, or bulk PBMC T cells (not recorded which). Here the CDR3 reads CAISEYGPGVTGELFF.